This T cell receptor (beta chain) was recovered during a study of T cells in Graves' hyperthyroidism and ophthalmopathy. There were TCR beta CDR3 regions amplified from RNA transcripts. Carried out on the TCR CDR3, a first-round RT-PCR used the HTBI primer set. TCRdb passed the multiplex PCR reads through MiXCR, listing each CDR3 protein once. This sample has around 50,000 distinct CDR3 sequences, with over 40% found just once. Points on this clonotype: Antigen unknown.

Each diagnosis drew on symptoms, thyroxine, TRAb, thyroid ultrasound and orbital computed tomography findings. PBMCs stemmed from around 10 ml fresh peripheral blood. Per the germline V gene, CDR1 is SQVTM and CDR2 is ANQGSEA. Trimming took 3 bases from V and 7 from J, leaving 21 bases between them. The CDR3 spans 16 residues. Regarding the study as a whole: The model's output predicted ophthalmopathy at a median of roughly 6.9 months prior to onset.

The sequenced sample was blood. This receptor was obtained from a woman in her 50s with Graves' ophthalmopathy. This chain connects TRBV29-1 to TRBJ2-2; D may be TRBD2 (5 bases). The CDR3 DNA is TGCAGCGTTGAGGAGGTGGCGGCTACTCACGGCGGGGAGCTGTTTTTT. This translates into CSVEEVAATHGGELFF.